This T cell receptor (beta chain) is from a study of T cells in women clearing cervical HPV infection listed by TCRdb under 2018. Background on the whole study: Cases were approximately 25 women with histologically confirmed HPV16-related CIN3 or worse, including a couple of invasive cancers. The 20 to 25 controls were women who cleared a single incident HPV16 infection within 12 months without developing precancer or cancer. Case blood was taken at the visit when the lesion was first identified, whereas control blood was taken when infection was no longer detected. For cases, the median interval between lesion detection and blood sampling was about 160 days, with an interquartile range of 90 to 200 days. Since only a few of the women had HLA typing available, the possibility that HLA type was acting as a confounder could not be ruled out. The exploratory proof-of-principle case-control study was nested within the Guanacaste HPV Natural History Study in Costa Rica and compared TCR repertoires across cervical HPV16 outcomes. Cases were matched to controls by age within five years and by the year the sample was collected. A median age of approximately 30 years was observed in cases versus 38 to 45 in controls, and no significant differences in baseline characteristics were found. The parent cohort enrolled 10,049 women aged 18 or older in Guanacaste, Costa Rica, during about 1993 to 1994 and followed them for more than 6 years. Quality controls consisted of five blinded duplicates per group, for a total of roughly 60 samples made up of around 50 participants and around ten replicates. Points the paper makes about the study in general: TCR repertoire richness was significantly higher in CIN3+ cases than in controls across sequencing depths, while evenness did not differ. Because the number of T cells in each sample was unknown, differences in richness could reflect differing T-cell content rather than repertoire biology. The cross-sectional design could not show whether associations preceded infection or resulted from it; effector/memory subsets and HPV-specific T cells were not isolated. Cases were distinguished from controls with an estimated AUC of approximately 0.8 by random forest classifiers combining richness and V gene abundances.

About this clone itself: Its antigen specificity is not known. Sequence at one end of the junction differs from germline and may be a read error.

Every participant had a single incident cervical HPV16 infection, and prevalent HPV16 infections were excluded. Cervical HPV DNA was detected by MY09/MY11 PCR and genotyped by dot-blot hybridization. Fifteen mL of heparinized blood were centrifuged, and the buffy coat was aliquoted, frozen at -30°C, then stored at -80°C. QIAGEN kits were used to extract genomic DNA from buffy coat specimens. TCR beta CDR3 regions were amplified by multiplex PCR using the immunoSEQ assay from an average of roughly 1,300 ng genomic DNA per sample. To correct primer bias, the assay used a complete synthetic TCR repertoire to set an amplification baseline. The amplicons were sequenced using the Illumina platform. The published analysis was carried out like this. Sequences were error-corrected by clustering with frequency ratios and a modified nearest-neighbor algorithm, then analyzed in the immunoSEQ Analyzer with IMGT gene definitions. TCR richness and evenness were averaged over 20 rarefaction repeats at each rarefaction depth, excluding samples with fewer sequences than the depth. Wilcoxon rank sum tests with FDR correction were used to compare relative abundances of V, D and J genes between the groups. For the blinded duplicates, the intraclass correlation was 95% to 96% for TCR richness and averaged 76.4% across roughly 69 gene segments. TCRdb retrieved this table from immuneACCESS and kept in-frame rearrangements only. Not all clones are present; in checked studies, unresolved V genes account for under half, and no reason is known for the remainder. V and J calls and clone size follow that table, whereas D and trimming were derived from the DNA. The table for this sample lists 25,000 to 30,000 clones. The ten largest clones capture about 17% of the sample.

This TCR was recovered from a woman between 18 and 70 years old with a cervical HPV16 infection that either progressed to CIN3+ or cleared (not recorded which). Material for sequencing was blood buffy coat.

CDR3 region: CASSQDRGGGEKLFF. The part of the CDR3 DNA that was read is TGCGCCAGCAGCCAAGATAGGGGGGGAGGTGAAAAA. Recombination joined TRBV4-2 with TRBJ1-4; TRBD1 is possibly the D segment (6 matching bases). The sequence runs out 3 residues before the end of the CDR3; the remainder is reconstructed from the germline J gene. Inclusive of the bounding cysteine and phenylalanine, the CDR3 is 15 residues long. The DNA shown is the part of the CDR3 that was read: 36 bases, in frame from base 1. The germline V gene encodes CDR1 LGHNA and CDR2 YNFKEQ.